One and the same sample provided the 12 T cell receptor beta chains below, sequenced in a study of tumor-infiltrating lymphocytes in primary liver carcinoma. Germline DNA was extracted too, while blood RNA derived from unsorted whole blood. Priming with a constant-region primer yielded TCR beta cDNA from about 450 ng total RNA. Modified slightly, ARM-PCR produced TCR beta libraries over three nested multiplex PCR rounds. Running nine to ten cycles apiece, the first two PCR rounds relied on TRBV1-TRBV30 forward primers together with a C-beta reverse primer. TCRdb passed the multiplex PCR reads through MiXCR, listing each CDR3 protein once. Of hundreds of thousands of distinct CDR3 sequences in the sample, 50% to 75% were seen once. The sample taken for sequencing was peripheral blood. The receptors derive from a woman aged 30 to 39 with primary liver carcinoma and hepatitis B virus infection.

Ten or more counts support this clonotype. CDR3 loop: CASSSPGTGIQETQYF. CDR3 coding DNA: TGTGCCAGCAGCTCCCCCGGGACAGGGATACAAGAGACCCAGTACTTC. The chain joins TRBV11-3 to TRBJ2-5; 9 bases map to TRBD1. Germline V gene data show CDR1 as SGHNT and CDR2 as YENEEA. V dropped 4 bases and J dropped 2; count of bases not matched to a gene: 8. The CDR3 extends over 16 amino acids.

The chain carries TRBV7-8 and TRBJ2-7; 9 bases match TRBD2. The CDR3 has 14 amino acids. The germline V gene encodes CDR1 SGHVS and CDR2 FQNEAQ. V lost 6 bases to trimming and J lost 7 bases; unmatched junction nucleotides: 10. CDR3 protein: CASRSSGNPSEQYF. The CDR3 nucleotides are TGTGCCAGCAGATCTAGCGGGAACCCCTCAGAGCAGTACTTC.

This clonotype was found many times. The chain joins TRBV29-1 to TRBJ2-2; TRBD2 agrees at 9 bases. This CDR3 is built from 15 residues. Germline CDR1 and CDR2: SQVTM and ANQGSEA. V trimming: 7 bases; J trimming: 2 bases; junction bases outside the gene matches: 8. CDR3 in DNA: TGCAGCGCTGGGACTAGCAGAAGTAACACCGGGGAGCTGTTTTTT. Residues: CSAGTSRSNTGELFF.

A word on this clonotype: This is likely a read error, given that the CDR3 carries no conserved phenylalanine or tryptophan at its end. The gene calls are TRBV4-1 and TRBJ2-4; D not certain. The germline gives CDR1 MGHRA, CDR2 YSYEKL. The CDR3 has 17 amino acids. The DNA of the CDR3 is TGCGCCAGTAGCCAAGCCGCCACGGCGAGGGCCAAAAACATTCAGTACTCC. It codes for CASSQAATARAKNIQYS.

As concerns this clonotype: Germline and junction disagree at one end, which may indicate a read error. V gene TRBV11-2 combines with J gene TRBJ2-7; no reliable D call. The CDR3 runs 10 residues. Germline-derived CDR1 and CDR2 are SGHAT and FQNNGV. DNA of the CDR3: TGTGCCAGCAGGTGTTATGAGCACTACTTC. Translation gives CASRCYEHYF.

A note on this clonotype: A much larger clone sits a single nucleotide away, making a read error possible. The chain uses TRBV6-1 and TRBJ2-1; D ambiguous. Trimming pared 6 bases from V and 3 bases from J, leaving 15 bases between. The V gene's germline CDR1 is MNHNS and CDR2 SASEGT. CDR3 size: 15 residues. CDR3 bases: TGTGCCAGCAGCCGTGCGACTGCTGACTACAATGAGCAGTTCTTC. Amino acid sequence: CASSRATADYNEQFF.

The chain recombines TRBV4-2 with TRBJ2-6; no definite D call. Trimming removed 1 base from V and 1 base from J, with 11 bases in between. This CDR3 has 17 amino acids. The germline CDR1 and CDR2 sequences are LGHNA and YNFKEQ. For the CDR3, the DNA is TGTGCCAGCAGCCAAGGGCGAAGCCTGTCTGGGGCCAACGTCCTGACTTTC. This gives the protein CASSQGRSLSGANVLTF.

This CDR3 is CASSYSNFPLWDNEQFF. CDR3 sequence (DNA): TGTGCCAGCAGTTACTCGAATTTTCCTCTGTGGGACAATGAGCAGTTCTTC. This chain joins TRBV6-5 and TRBJ2-1, with no clear D. V was cut by 0 bases and J by 5 bases, with 17 bases left in between. This CDR3 region has 17 residues. Germline V gene lookup returns CDR1 MNHEY and CDR2 SVGAGI.

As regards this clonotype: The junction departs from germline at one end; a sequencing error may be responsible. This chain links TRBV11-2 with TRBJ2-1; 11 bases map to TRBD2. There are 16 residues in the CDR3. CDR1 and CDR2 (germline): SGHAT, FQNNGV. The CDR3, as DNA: TGTGTCAGCAGATCAACTGGGACTAGCGGCTACAATGAGCAGTTCTTC. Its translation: CVSRSTGTSGYNEQFF.

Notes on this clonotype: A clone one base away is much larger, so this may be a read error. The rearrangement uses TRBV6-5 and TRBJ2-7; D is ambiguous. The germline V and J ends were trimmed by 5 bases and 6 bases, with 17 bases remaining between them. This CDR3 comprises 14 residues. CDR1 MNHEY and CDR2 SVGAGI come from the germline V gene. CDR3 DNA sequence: TGTGCCAGCAGTCAACGCCGGCAGAGTGCCGAGCAGTACTTC. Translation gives CASSQRRQSAEQYF.

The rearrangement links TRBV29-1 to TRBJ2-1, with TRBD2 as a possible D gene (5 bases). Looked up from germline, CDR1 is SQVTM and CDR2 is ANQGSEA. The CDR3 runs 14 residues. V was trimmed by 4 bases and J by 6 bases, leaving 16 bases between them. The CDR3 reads CSVGRATPCNEQFF. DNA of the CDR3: TGCAGCGTTGGGCGGGCCACCCCTTGCAATGAGCAGTTCTTC.

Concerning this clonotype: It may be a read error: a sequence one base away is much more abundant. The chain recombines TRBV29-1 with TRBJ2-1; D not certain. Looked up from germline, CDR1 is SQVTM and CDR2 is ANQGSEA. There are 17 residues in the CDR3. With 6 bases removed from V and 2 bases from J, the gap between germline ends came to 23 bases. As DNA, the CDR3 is TGCAGCGTCGGCGCGGTGTGGGGATCCGGGCCCTACAATGAGCAGTTCTTC. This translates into CSVGAVWGSGPYNEQFF.